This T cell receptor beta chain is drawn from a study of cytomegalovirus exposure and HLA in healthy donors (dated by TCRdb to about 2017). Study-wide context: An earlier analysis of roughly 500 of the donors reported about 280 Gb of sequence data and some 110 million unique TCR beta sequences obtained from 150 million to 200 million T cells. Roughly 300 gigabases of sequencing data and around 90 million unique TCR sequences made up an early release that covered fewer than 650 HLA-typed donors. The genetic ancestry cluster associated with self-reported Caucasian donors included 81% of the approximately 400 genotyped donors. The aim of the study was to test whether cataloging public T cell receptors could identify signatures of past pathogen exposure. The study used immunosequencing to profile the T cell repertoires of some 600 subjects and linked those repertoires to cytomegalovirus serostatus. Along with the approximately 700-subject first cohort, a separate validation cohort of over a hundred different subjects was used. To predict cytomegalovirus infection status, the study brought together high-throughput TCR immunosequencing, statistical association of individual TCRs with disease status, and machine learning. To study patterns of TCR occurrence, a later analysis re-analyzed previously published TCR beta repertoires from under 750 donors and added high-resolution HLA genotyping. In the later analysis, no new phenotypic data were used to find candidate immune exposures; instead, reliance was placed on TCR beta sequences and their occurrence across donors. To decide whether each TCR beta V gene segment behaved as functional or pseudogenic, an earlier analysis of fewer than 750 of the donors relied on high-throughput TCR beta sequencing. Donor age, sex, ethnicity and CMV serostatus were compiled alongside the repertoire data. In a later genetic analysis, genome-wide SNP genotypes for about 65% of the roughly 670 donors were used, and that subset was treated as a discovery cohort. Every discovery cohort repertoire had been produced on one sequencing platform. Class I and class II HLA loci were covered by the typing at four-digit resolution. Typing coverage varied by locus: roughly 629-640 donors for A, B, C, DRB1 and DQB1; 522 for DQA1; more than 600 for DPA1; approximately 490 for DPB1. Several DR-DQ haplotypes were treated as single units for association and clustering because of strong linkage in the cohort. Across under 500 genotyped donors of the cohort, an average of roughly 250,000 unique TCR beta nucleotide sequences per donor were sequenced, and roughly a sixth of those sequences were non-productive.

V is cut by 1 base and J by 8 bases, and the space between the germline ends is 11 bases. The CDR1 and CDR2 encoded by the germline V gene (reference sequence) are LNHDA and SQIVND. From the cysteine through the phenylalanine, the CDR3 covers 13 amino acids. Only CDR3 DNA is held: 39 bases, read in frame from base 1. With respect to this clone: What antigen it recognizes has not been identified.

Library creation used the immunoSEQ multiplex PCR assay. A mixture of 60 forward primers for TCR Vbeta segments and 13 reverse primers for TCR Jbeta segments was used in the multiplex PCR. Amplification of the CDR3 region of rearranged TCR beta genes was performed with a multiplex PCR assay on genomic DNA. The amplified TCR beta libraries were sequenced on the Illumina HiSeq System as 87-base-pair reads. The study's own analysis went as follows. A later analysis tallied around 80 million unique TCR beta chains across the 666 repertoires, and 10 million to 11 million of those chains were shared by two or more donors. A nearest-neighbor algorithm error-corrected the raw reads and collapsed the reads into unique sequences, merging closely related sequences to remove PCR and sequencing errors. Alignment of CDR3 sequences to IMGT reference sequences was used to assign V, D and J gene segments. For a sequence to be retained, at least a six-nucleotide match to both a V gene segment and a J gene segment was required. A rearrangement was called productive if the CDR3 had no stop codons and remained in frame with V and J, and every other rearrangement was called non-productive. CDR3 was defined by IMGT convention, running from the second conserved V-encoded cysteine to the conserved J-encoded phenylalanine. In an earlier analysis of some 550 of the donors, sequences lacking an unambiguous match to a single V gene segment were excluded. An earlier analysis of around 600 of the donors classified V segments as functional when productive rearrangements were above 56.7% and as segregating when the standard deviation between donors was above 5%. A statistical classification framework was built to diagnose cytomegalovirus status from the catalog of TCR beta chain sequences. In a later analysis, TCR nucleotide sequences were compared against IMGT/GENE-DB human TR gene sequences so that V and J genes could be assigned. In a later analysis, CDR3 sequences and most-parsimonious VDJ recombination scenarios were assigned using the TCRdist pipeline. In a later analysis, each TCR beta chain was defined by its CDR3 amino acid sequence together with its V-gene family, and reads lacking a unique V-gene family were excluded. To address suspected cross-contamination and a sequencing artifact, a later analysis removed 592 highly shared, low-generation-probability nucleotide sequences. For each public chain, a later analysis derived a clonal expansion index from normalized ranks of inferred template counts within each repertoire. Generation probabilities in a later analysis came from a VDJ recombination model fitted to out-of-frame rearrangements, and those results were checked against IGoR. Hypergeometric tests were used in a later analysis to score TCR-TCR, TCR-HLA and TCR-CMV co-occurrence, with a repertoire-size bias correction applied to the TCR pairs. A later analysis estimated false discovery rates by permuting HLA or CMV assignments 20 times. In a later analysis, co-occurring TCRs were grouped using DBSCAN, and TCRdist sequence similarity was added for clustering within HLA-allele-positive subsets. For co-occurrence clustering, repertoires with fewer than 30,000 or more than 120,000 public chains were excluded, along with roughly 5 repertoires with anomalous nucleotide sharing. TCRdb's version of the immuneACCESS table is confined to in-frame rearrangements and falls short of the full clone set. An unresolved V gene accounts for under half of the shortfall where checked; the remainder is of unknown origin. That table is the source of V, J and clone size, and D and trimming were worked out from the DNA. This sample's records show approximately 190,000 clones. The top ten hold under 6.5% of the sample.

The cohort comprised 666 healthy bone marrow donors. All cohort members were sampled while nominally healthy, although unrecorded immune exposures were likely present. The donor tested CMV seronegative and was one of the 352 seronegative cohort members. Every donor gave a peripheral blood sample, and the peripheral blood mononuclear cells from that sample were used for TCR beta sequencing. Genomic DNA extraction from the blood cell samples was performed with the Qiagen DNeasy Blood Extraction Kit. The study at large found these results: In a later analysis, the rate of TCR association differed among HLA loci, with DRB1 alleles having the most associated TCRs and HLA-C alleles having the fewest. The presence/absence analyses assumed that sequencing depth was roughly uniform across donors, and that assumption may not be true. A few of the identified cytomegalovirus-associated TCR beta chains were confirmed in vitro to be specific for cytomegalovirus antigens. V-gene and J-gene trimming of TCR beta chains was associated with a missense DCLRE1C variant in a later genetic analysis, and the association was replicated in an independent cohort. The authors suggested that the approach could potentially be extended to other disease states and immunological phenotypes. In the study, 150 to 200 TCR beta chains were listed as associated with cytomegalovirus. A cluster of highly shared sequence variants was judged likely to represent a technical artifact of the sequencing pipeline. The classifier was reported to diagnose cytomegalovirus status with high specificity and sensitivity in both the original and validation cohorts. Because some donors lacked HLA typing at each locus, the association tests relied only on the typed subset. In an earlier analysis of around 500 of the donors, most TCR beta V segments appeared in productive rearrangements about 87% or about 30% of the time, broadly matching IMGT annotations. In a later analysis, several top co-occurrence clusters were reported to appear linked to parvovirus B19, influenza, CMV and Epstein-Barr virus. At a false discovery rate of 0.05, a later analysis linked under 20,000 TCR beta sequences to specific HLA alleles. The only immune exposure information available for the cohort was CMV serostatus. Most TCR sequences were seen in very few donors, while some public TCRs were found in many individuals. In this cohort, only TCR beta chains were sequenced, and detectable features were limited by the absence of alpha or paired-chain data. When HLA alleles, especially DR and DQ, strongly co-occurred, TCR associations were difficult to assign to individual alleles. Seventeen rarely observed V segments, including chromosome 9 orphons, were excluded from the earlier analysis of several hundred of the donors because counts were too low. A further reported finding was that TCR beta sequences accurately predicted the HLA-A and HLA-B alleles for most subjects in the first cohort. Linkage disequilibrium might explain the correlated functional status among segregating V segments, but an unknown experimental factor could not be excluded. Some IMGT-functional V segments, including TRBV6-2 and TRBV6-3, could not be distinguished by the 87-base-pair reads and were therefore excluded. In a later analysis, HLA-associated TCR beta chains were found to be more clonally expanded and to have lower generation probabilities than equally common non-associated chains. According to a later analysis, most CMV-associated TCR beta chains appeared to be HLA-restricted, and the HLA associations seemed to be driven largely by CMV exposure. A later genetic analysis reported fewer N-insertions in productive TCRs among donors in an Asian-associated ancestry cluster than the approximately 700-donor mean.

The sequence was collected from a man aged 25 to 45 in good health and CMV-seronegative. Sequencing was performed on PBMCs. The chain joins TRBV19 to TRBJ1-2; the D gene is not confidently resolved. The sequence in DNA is TGTGCCAGTAGTATAGGGGCAGCTCGGGGCTACACCTTC. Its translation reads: CASSIGAARGYTF.